This T cell receptor beta chain was obtained from a study of T cells after yellow fever vaccination. UMIs and a universal primer site were added when TCR cDNA was made by 5'RACE template switching. In TCRdb, the 5' RACE reads were re-called with MiXCR into one record per CDR3 protein. The sample consists of some 600,000 distinct CDR3 sequences, around an eighth of them appearing once. Germline-derived CDR1 and CDR2 are SEHNR and FQNEAQ (reference sequence). Trimming took 5 bases from V and 1 from J; bases not matched to a gene: 6. There are 15 residues in the CDR3. Points on this clonotype: The target antigen is unknown.

Findings of the study overall: Some clonotypes, a small share, were shared between CD4 and CD8 compartments. Abundant bulk-derived clonotypes could contaminate FACS-sorted repertoires.

The TCR sequence derives from a man younger than 40 who received the YFV17D yellow fever vaccine. Sequenced material: PBMCs, taken on the day of the yellow fever booster vaccination. The V gene is TRBV7-9, the J gene TRBJ2-5; TRBD2 matches 8 bases. Here the CDR3 reads CASSPPTSGQETQYF. The CDR3 coding sequence is TGTGCCAGCAGCCCACCCACTAGCGGCCAAGAGACCCAGTACTTC.